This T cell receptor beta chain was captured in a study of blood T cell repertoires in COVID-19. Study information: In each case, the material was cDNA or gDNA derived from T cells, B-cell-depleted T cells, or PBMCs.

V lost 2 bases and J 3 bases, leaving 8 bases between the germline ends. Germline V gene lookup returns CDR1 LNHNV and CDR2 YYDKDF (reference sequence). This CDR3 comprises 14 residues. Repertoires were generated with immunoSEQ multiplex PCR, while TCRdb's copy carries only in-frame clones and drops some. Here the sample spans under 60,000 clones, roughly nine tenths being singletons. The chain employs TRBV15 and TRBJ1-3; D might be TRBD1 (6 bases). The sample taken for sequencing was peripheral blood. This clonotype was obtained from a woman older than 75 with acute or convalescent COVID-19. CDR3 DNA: TGTGCCACCAGCAGATGGACAGATGGAAACACCATATATTTT. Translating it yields CATSRWTDGNTIYF.